A selection of T cell receptor beta chains follows, all from one sample in a study of cytomegalovirus exposure and HLA in healthy donors. The data were produced by immunoSEQ multiplex PCR, yet TCRdb's version contains in-frame clones alone and is incomplete. The sample lists approximately 86,000 clones, more than 65% occurring once. What was sequenced was PBMCs. Every receptor here comes from a man in his 60s in good health and CMV-seronegative. Both conserved end residues are part of each CDR3. D genes are given only for firm matches. Clone size is shown for a subset of rows, as once, few, many or a class of expanded clone.

d_call j_call cdr3_length clone_size v_call cdr3_aa cdr3_nt
. TRBJ2-1 15 . TRBV15 CATSLGEGGRNEQFF TGTGCCACCAGCCTGGGGGAGGGGGGGCGAAATGAGCAGTTCTTC
. TRBJ2-7 19 . TRBV28 CASSKPGGTRGGGASEQYF TGTGCCAGCAGCAAACCAGGGGGCACGCGGGGCGGGGGGGCCAGCGAGCAGTACTTC
. TRBJ1-3 12 . TRBV9 CASSDLGNTIYF TGTGCCAGCAGCGATTTAGGAAACACCATATATTTT
TRBD2 TRBJ2-3 20 . TRBV6-1 CASSEIWSGTSGSSTDTQYF TGTGCCAGCAGTGAAATTTGGTCGGGGACTAGCGGCTCTAGCACAGATACGCAGTATTTT
. TRBJ1-1 15 . TRBV5-6 CASSTPLRPRSEAFF TGTGCCAGCAGCACTCCACTCCGTCCTAGGTCTGAAGCTTTCTTT
. TRBJ2-1 14 . TRBV5-1 CASSLGLAPNEQFF TGCGCCAGCAGCTTGGGGCTAGCCCCCAATGAGCAGTTCTTC
TRBD1 TRBJ1-2 15 . TRBV6-5 CASSRQGKANYGYTF TGTGCCAGCAGCCGACAGGGAAAAGCTAACTATGGCTACACCTTC
. TRBJ1-2 11 few TRBV29-1 CSVLSGYGYTF TGCAGCGTTTTGAGCGGTTATGGCTACACCTTC
TRBD2 TRBJ2-1 17 . TRBV5-1 CASSLAVERALADEQFF TGCGCCAGCAGCTTGGCCGTGGAGCGGGCCCTAGCGGATGAGCAGTTCTTC
. TRBJ1-5 14 . TRBV19 CASRLTGGNQPQHF TGTGCCAGTAGGTTGACAGGAGGCAATCAGCCCCAGCATTTT
TRBD2 TRBJ2-3 14 once TRBV11-2 CASSLLGGADTQYF TGTGCCAGCAGCTTACTCGGGGGGGCAGATACGCAGTATTTT
. TRBJ2-2 13 . TRBV5-4 CASTDRVGGELFF TGTGCCAGCACCGACCGGGTCGGCGGGGAGCTGTTTTTT
. TRBJ2-3 14 . TRBV29-1 CSVEETGVPDTQYF TGCAGCGTTGAAGAAACGGGGGTCCCAGATACGCAGTATTTT
TRBD1 TRBJ2-7 15 . TRBV7-8 CASSSWDRGSYEQYF TGTGCCAGCAGCTCCTGGGACAGGGGCTCCTACGAGCAGTACTTC
. TRBJ1-1 16 . TRBV6-1 CASSEVGGGMNTEAFF TGTGCCAGCAGTGAAGTCGGGGGAGGGATGAACACTGAAGCTTTCTTT
. TRBJ2-3 14 . TRBV19 CASTRGAGADTQYF TGTGCCAGTACTCGCGGCGCAGGGGCAGATACGCAGTATTTT
. TRBJ2-7 13 . TRBV19 CARTAATEYEQYF TGTGCCAGGACCGCCGCGACAGAATACGAGCAGTACTTC
TRBD1 TRBJ1-3 15 . TRBV4-1 CASSQPGGARNTIYF TGCGCCAGCAGCCAGCCAGGGGGCGCGAGAAACACCATATATTTT
TRBD2 TRBJ2-7 15 . TRBV27 CASRPPSGSPYEQYF TGTGCCAGCAGACCCCCCAGCGGGAGCCCCTACGAGCAGTACTTC
. TRBJ2-3 16 . TRBV27 CASSLPSGGGTDTQYF TGTGCCAGCAGTTTGCCCTCCGGCGGGGGCACAGATACGCAGTATTTT
. TRBJ2-7 14 . TRBV5-6 CASSLGRLGDEQYF TGTGCCAGCAGCTTGGGCCGTCTGGGCGACGAGCAGTACTTC
. TRBJ2-7 15 . TRBV5-4 CASSFGSGALPDPVF .
TRBD1 TRBJ2-7 16 . TRBV9 CASSVGGRQGADEQYF TGTGCCAGCAGCGTAGGGGGAAGACAGGGGGCGGACGAGCAGTACTTC
TRBD2 TRBJ2-3 15 . TRBV11-3 CASSLGTSGTDTQYF TGTGCCAGCAGCTTAGGGACTAGCGGCACAGATACGCAGTATTTT
. TRBJ2-7 16 once TRBV5-4 CASSLNLPPLNYEQYF TGTGCCAGCAGCTTGAACTTGCCCCCCCTTAACTACGAGCAGTACTTC
. TRBJ1-4 15 . TRBV10-2 CASSESAGDNEKLFF TGCGCCAGCAGTGAGTCCGCGGGAGATAATGAAAAACTGTTTTTT
. TRBJ1-5 15 . TRBV28 CASSSPAGQVQPQHF TGTGCCAGCAGTTCCCCTGCGGGTCAGGTTCAGCCCCAGCATTTT
TRBD2 TRBJ2-1 13 . TRBV30 CAWSRLAGGKQFF TGTGCCTGGAGCCGCCTAGCGGGGGGAAAGCAGTTCTTC
TRBD2 TRBJ2-3 16 . TRBV5-4 CASSLGDGGARETQYF TGTGCCAGCAGCCTCGGGGACGGGGGGGCTCGTGAAACGCAGTATTTT